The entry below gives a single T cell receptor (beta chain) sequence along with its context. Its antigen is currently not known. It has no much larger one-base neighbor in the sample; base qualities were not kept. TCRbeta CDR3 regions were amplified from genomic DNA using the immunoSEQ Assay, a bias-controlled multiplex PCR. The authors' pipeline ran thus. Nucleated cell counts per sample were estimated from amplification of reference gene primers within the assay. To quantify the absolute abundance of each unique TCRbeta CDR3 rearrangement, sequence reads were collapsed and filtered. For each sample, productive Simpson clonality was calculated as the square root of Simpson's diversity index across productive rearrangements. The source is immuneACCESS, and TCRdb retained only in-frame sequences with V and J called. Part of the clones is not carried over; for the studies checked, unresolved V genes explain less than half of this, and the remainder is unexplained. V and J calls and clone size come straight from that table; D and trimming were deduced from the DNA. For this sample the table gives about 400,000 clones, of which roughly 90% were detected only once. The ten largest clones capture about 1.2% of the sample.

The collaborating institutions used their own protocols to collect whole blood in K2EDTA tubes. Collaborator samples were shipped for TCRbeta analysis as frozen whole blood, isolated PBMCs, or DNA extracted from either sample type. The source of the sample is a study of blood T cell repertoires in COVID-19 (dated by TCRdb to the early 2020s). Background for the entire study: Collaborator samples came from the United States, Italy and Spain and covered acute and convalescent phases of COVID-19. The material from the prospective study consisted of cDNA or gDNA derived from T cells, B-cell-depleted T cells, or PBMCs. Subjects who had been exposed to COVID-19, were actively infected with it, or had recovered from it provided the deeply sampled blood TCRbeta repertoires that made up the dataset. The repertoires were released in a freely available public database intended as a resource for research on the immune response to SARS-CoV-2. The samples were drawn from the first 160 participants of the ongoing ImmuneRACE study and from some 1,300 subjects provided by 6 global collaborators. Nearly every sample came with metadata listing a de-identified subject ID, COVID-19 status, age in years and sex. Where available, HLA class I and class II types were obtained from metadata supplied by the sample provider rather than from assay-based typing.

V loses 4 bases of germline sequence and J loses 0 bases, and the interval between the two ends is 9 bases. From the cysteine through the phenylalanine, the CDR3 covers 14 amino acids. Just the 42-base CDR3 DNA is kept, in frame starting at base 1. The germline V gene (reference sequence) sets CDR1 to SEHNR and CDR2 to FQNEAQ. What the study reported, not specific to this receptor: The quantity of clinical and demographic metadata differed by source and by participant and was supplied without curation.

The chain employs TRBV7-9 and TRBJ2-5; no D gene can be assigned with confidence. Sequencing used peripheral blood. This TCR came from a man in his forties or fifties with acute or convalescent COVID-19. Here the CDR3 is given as CASSSRDYQETQYF. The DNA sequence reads TGTGCCAGCAGCTCGCGAGATTACCAAGAGACCCAGTACTTC.